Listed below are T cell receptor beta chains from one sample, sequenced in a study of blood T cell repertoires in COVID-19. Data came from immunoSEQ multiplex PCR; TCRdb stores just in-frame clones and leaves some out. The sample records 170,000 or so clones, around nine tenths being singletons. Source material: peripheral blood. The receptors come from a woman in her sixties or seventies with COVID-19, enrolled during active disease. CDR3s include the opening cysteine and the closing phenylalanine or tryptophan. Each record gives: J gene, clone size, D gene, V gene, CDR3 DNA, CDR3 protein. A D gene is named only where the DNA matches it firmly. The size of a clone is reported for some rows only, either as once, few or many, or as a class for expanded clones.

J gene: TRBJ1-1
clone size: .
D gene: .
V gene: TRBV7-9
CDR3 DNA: TGTGCCAGCAGCCTAGGCGCGGGTACTGAAGCTTTCTTT
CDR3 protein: CASSLGAGTEAFF

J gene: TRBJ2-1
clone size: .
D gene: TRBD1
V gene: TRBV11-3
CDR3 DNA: TGTGCCAGCAGCGGCCGGGACAGGGACTACAATGAGCAGTTCTTC
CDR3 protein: CASSGRDRDYNEQFF

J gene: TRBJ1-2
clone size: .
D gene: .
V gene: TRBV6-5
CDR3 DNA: TGTGCCAGCAACGAGCGGACTAACTATGGCTACACCTTC
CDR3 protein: CASNERTNYGYTF

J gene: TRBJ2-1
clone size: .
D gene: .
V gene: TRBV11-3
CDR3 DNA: TGTGCCAGCAGCTTAACTCGGGGAAGCAATGAGCAGTTCTTC
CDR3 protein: CASSLTRGSNEQFF

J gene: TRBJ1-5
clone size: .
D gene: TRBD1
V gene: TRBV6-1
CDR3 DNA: TGTGCCAGCAGTGGAACAGGGGGGGTTATCAATCAGCCCCAGCATTTT
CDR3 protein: CASSGTGGVINQPQHF

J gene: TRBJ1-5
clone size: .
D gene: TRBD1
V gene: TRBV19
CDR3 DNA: TGTGCCAGTAGCCACCGGACAGGGAGTAGCAATCAGCCCCAGCATTTT
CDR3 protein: CASSHRTGSSNQPQHF

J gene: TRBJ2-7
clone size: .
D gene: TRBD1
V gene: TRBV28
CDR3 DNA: TGTGCCAGCAGTTTTGACAGGGGGCTTGGCGAGCAGTACTTC
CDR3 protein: CASSFDRGLGEQYF

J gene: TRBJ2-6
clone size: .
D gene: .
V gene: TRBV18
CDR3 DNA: TGTGCCAGCTCACTGGGCCTGGCTAACGTCCTGACTTTC
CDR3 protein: CASSLGLANVLTF

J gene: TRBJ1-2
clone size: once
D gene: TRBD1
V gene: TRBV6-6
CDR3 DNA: TGTGCCAGCAGTTACTCGACAGGGGTGGACTATGGCTACACCTTC
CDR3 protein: CASSYSTGVDYGYTF

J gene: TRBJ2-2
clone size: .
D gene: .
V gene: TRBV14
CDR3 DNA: TGTGCCAGCAGCCAAGATGAACCTAGCGTCCCAACTGAGCTGTTTTTT
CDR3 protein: CASSQDEPSVPTELFF

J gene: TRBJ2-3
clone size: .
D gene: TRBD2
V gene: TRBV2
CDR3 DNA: TGTGCCAGCAGTGCCTTAGCGGGAGGGAGCACAGATACGCAGTATTTT
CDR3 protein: CASSALAGGSTDTQYF

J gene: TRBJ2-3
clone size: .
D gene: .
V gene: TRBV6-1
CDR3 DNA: TGTGCCAGCAGTGAAGCGCAGGGTTCCCCGCAGTATTTT
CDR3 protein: CASSEAQGSPQYF

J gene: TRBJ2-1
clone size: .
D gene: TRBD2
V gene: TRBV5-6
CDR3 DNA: TGTGCCAGCAGCTTGCCAGCGGGAGGATCCTACAATGAGCAGTTCTTC
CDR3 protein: CASSLPAGGSYNEQFF

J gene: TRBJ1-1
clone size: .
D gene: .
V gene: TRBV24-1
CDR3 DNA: TGTGCCACCAGTGACACAGAGTCAGTTGAAGCTTTCTTT
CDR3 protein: CATSDTESVEAFF

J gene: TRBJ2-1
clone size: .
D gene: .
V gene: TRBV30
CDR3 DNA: TGTGCCTGGAGTGTAATGGGTGGAGGCGAGCAGTTCTTC
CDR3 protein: CAWSVMGGGEQFF

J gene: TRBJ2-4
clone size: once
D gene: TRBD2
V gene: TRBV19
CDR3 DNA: TGTGCCAGTAGTATGACGGGACTAGCGGGAGAATTGGTGGCCAAAAACATTCAGTACTTC
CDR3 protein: CASSMTGLAGELVAKNIQYF

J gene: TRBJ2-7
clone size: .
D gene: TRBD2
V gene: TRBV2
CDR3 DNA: TGTGCCAGCAGTGAATCACTAGCGGGAGCAGCCTACGAGCAGTACTTC
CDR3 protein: CASSESLAGAAYEQYF

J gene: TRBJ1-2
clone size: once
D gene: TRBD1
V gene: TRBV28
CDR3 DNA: TGTGCCAGCAGACAGGGGGCTATCTATGGCTACACCTTC
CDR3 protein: CASRQGAIYGYTF

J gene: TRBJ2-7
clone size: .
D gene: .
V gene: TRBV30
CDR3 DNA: TGTGCCTGGAGTGTACAGCTGCTCTACGAGCAGTACTTC
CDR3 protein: CAWSVQLLYEQYF

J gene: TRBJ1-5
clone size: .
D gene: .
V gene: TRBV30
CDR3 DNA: TGTGCCTGGAGTTCGGACATTAGCAATCAGCCCCAGCATTTT
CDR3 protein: CAWSSDISNQPQHF

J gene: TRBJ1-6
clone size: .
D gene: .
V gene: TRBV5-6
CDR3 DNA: TGTGCCAGCAGCCCACGATACAGGGCCCTGAATTCACCCCTCCACTTT
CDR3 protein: CASSPRYRALNSPLHF

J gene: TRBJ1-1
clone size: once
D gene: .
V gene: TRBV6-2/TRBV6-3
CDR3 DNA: TGTGCCAGCAGTTATGGACAGAGGGGCACTGAAGCTTTCTTT
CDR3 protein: CASSYGQRGTEAFF

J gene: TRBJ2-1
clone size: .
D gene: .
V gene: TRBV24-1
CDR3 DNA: TGTGCCACCAGTGATTTATGGAGCTCCTACAATGAGCAGTTCTTC
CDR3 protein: CATSDLWSSYNEQFF

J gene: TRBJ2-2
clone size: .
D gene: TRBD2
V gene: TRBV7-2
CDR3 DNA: TGTGCCAGCAGCTTAGCCACCTTACTAGCGGGTAAAAATAATGGCCGGGAGCTGTTTTTT
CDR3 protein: CASSLATLLAGKNNGRELFF

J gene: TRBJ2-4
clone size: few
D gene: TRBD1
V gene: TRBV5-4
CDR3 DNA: TGTGCCAGCAGCCCCCAGCGGACAGGGATTGGAAACATTCAGTACTTC
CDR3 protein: CASSPQRTGIGNIQYF

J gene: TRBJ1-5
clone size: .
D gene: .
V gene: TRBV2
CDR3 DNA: TGTGCCAGCAGTCTCTACGGTTATAGCAATCAGCCCCAGCATTTT
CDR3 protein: CASSLYGYSNQPQHF

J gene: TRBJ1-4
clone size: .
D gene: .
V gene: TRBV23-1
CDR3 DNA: TGCGCCAGCAGTCAATCGATACAGGGAGCAACTAATGAAAAACTGTTTTTT
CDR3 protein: CASSQSIQGATNEKLFF

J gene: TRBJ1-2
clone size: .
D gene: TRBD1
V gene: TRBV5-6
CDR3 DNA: TGTGCCAGCAGTGGGGACAGCATCTATGGCTACACCTTC
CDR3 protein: CASSGDSIYGYTF

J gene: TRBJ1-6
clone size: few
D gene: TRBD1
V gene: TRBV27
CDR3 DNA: TGTGCCAGCAGTTGGACAGGGGATAATTCACCCCTCCACTTT
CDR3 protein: CASSWTGDNSPLHF

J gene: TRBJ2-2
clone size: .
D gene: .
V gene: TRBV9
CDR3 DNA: TGTGCCAGCAGCCCCAACTACGGGGAGCTGTTTTTT
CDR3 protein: CASSPNYGELFF

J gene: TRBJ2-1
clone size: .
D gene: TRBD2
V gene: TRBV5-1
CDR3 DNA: TGCGCCAGCAGCCCCGAACTAGGACTAGCGGAAACCTACAATGAGCAGTTCTTC
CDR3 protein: CASSPELGLAETYNEQFF

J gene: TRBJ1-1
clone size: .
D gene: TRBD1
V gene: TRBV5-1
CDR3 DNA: TGCGCCAGCAGCCATCTCCGGGACAGTCAGAACACTGAAGCTTTCTTT
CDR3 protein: CASSHLRDSQNTEAFF

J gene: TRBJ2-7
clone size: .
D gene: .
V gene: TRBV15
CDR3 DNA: TGTGCCACCAGCAGAGGGAGAACCTACGAGCAGTACTTC
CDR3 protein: CATSRGRTYEQYF

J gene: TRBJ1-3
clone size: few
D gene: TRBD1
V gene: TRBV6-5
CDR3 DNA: TGTGCCAGCAGAAGACAGGGCTCTGGAAACACCATATATTTT
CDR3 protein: CASRRQGSGNTIYF

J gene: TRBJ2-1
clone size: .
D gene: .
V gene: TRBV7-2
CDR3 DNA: TGTGCCAGCAGCTTATCACACAAAGAGCAGTTCTTC
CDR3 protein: CASSLSHKEQFF